This T cell receptor (beta chain) is drawn from a study of PD-1 blockade in classical Hodgkin lymphoma. TCRdb's table, derived via immunoSEQ multiplex PCR, lists solely in-frame clones and lacks some. Among about 93,000 clones, 78% were seen once, and the ten largest hold 8% to 9.5%. Time point denoted: cycle 4 day 1 (C4D1), after more than five weeks of nivolumab. Brentuximab vedotin exposure varied among the patients, all of whom had relapsed after autologous stem cell transplantation. Trimming at V came to 6 bases and at J to 7 bases, leaving 2 bases not matched to a gene. Per germline, CDR1 SGHTA and CDR2 FQGTGA. This CDR3 has 13 amino acids.

V and J are TRBV7-3 and TRBJ2-2, with TRBD2 matching over 10 bases. Here the sequenced sample was peripheral blood mononuclear cells (PBMCs), taken before the fourth cycle of nivolumab. This sequence originates from a human donor with classical Hodgkin lymphoma. CDR3 loop: CASRRTSGGELFF. In DNA form, the CDR3 reads TGTGCCAGCAGACGGACTAGCGGCGGGGAGCTGTTTTTT.